These T cell receptor beta chains were read from a single sample in a study of blood T cell repertoires in COVID-19. Repertoires were generated with immunoSEQ multiplex PCR, while TCRdb's copy carries only in-frame clones and drops some. Among around 300,000 clones listed, 85% were seen once. The sequenced sample was PBMCs or T cells enriched from blood (not recorded which). All receptors derive from a woman aged 45-59 years who had recovered from COVID-19. Both conserved end residues are part of each CDR3.

V gene: TRBV25-1
J gene: TRBJ2-1
CDR3 protein: CASSDQGLAGGNEQFF

V gene: TRBV28
J gene: TRBJ2-3
CDR3 protein: CASYARTSGGYTQYF

V gene: TRBV6-2/TRBV6-3
J gene: TRBJ1-2
CDR3 protein: CASSFPSQGDDYGYTF

V gene: TRBV12-3/TRBV12-4
J gene: TRBJ1-5
CDR3 protein: CASSDSFYQPQHF

V gene: TRBV27
J gene: TRBJ1-2
CDR3 protein: CASRAGGAFNYGYTF

V gene: TRBV11-2
J gene: TRBJ1-4
CDR3 protein: CASSPSPTTNEKLFF

V gene: TRBV19
J gene: TRBJ2-1
CDR3 protein: CASSIAQGAAYNEQFF

V gene: TRBV3-1/TRBV3-2
J gene: TRBJ2-7
CDR3 protein: CASSRLDTSREQYF

V gene: TRBV5-8
J gene: TRBJ1-5
CDR3 protein: CASSSGTGYQPQHF

V gene: TRBV30
J gene: TRBJ1-6
CDR3 protein: CAWSVLGFRGDSPLHF

V gene: TRBV5-1
J gene: TRBJ1-2
CDR3 protein: CASSEQGSNYGYTF

V gene: TRBV6-5
J gene: TRBJ2-1
CDR3 protein: CATSAGGPFNEQFF

V gene: TRBV7-9
J gene: TRBJ1-1
CDR3 protein: CASSLTAMNTEAFF

V gene: TRBV5-6
J gene: TRBJ1-3
CDR3 protein: CASSLVRQENTIYF

V gene: TRBV7-8
J gene: TRBJ1-2
CDR3 protein: CASSPSRASDRGYTF

V gene: TRBV5-5
J gene: TRBJ1-5
CDR3 protein: CASSLSRGVGDQPQHF

V gene: TRBV28
J gene: TRBJ1-2
CDR3 protein: CASSLSGYGYTF

V gene: TRBV6-5
J gene: TRBJ1-6
CDR3 protein: CASTPKGQGSPLHF

V gene: TRBV5-7
J gene: TRBJ1-2
CDR3 protein: CASIVIPRPGGPINYGYTF

V gene: TRBV2
J gene: TRBJ2-2
CDR3 protein: CASTPSGLLNAGELFF

V gene: TRBV21-1
J gene: TRBJ1-5
CDR3 protein: CASSKGTERPSNQPQHF

V gene: TRBV19
J gene: TRBJ1-5
CDR3 protein: CASSLSRDSNQPQHF

V gene: TRBV5-1
J gene: TRBJ2-2
CDR3 protein: CASSLRDRGPGTGELFF

V gene: TRBV2
J gene: TRBJ1-2
CDR3 protein: CASRKTGEGYGYTF

V gene: TRBV18
J gene: TRBJ2-5
CDR3 protein: CASSPPGLAVQETQYF

V gene: TRBV18
J gene: TRBJ2-7
CDR3 protein: CASSRPGQAYEQYF

V gene: TRBV28
J gene: TRBJ2-3
CDR3 protein: CASSTGGLTDTQYF

V gene: TRBV12-3/TRBV12-4
J gene: TRBJ1-6
CDR3 protein: CASRRTGNSPLHF

V gene: TRBV27
J gene: TRBJ1-3
CDR3 protein: CASRPLDSRGNTIYF

V gene: TRBV2
J gene: TRBJ2-3
CDR3 protein: CASRETRARSTDTQYF

V gene: TRBV30
J gene: TRBJ1-2
CDR3 protein: CAWAHPGVDYGYTF

V gene: TRBV6-5
J gene: TRBJ1-1
CDR3 protein: CASRGRRNTEAFF

V gene: TRBV27
J gene: TRBJ2-7
CDR3 protein: CASSFASGIGEQYF

V gene: TRBV19
J gene: TRBJ1-6
CDR3 protein: CASSITTRSPLHF

V gene: TRBV7-9
J gene: TRBJ2-3
CDR3 protein: CASSPPPAAPITDTQYF

V gene: TRBV7-2
J gene: TRBJ2-3
CDR3 protein: CASSLRPGDTQYF

V gene: TRBV4-2
J gene: TRBJ1-6
CDR3 protein: CASSRKSGGSYNSPLHF

V gene: TRBV19
J gene: TRBJ1-5
CDR3 protein: CASKGYQTGSKSNQPQHF

V gene: TRBV10-1
J gene: TRBJ2-5
CDR3 protein: CASSGDLETQYF

V gene: TRBV27
J gene: TRBJ2-7
CDR3 protein: CASSFTSGGSYEQYF

V gene: TRBV20-1
J gene: TRBJ2-1
CDR3 protein: CSARGVGEFF

V gene: TRBV19
J gene: TRBJ1-4
CDR3 protein: CASSMGQYNEKLFF

V gene: TRBV9
J gene: TRBJ2-6
CDR3 protein: CASSTHFRGGSSGANVLTF